This T cell receptor beta chain stems from a study of blood T cell repertoires in COVID-19 (dated by TCRdb to about 2020). For the wider study: Samples from collaborators originated in the United States, Italy and Spain and spanned both the acute and convalescent phases of COVID-19. The material from the prospective study consisted of cDNA or gDNA derived from T cells, B-cell-depleted T cells, or PBMCs. Subjects who had been exposed to COVID-19, were actively infected with it, or had recovered from it provided the deeply sampled blood TCRbeta repertoires that made up the dataset. Where available, HLA class I and class II types were taken from metadata supplied by the sample provider and were not determined by assay-based typing. Samples came from the ongoing ImmuneRACE study (first 160 participants) plus 1,254 subjects from 6 global collaborators. The repertoires were released in a freely available public database meant as a resource for research on the immune response to SARS-CoV-2. A de-identified subject ID, COVID-19 status, age in years and sex were almost always included in the sample metadata. Study-wide conclusions, independent of this receptor: How much clinical and demographic metadata was included differed by source and by participant, and the metadata was provided uncurated.

In the prospective study, participants were roughly 18 to 89 years old, resided in about two dozen geographic areas of the United States, and were enrolled through a virtual design. In the prospective study, cohorts were assigned on the basis of participant-reported clinical history obtained from a screening survey and a study questionnaire. ImmuneRACE Cohort 3 recovered participants were defined by two consecutive negative NP/OP PCR tests, healthcare professional clearance, or symptom resolution. In the prospective study, whole blood, serum and a nasopharyngeal or oropharyngeal swab were collected from each participant by mobile phlebotomists. Additional blood draws and questionnaires over an approximately 2-month period could optionally be provided by prospective study participants. Before DNA extraction, prospective study blood samples were shipped either frozen or at room temperature. As to this clone: Its antigen has not been determined. Within one base of it there is no much larger clone, and no base qualities were kept.

V is trimmed back by 6 bases and J by 8 bases, and the junction contains 13 bases that no gene match accounts for. The CDR3 contains 14 residues, cysteine and phenylalanine counted. The sequence is cut down to CDR3 DNA, 42 bases in frame from base 1. As encoded in the germline V gene, CDR1 is SQVTM while CDR2 is ANQGSEA. TCRbeta CDR3 regions were amplified from genomic DNA by means of the immunoSEQ Assay, a bias-controlled multiplex PCR. From the authors' description of their analysis: The number of nucleated cells in each sample was estimated from the amplification of reference gene primers within the assay. To quantify the absolute abundance of each unique TCRbeta CDR3 rearrangement, sequence reads were collapsed and filtered. For each sample, productive Simpson clonality was calculated as the square root of Simpson's diversity index over productive rearrangements. The immuneACCESS repertoire file appears here via TCRdb, limited to in-frame rearrangements. These files lack a portion of the clones; in checked studies, under half of the deficit traces to unresolved V genes, and the cause of the others is not known. D and trimming were read from the DNA, whereas the V and J calls and clone size are those reported in that table. Counted in this sample were fewer than 300,000 clones; just over 85% of them appeared once. The ten largest make up around 15% of the sample.

This receptor chain uses TRBV29-1 and TRBJ2-1, with 7 central nucleotides matching TRBD2. The sample taken for sequencing was PBMCs or T cells enriched from blood (not recorded which). This TCR was recovered from a man between 18 and 35 years old who had recovered from COVID-19. The CDR3 reads as follows: CSVVRGGRLYEQFF. Here is the DNA: TGCAGCGTAGTTAGGGGCGGGAGATTGTATGAGCAGTTCTTC.